Described below is a single TCR beta chain sequence and its context. The clone's antigen remains unknown. This clone may be a read error of a much larger clone one base away. The library was built by means of PCR. The listed sequencing device is NextSeq 500. Bulk TCR libraries were generated as previously described, with the TCR primers listed in Table S5 used. The Qiagen AllPrep DNA/RNA kit was used to purify total RNA. Reads from multiple sequencing runs of the same library were pooled before analysis. Regarding the original processing steps: Reads were retained only if the reads had an exact TCR constant sequence, and the retained reads were trimmed to 150 nt and grouped according to their 12-nt molecular barcodes. Reads in each barcode group were sub-clustered using a 15% Levenshtein threshold, and a quality-weighted consensus sequence was built for each RNA molecule. Non-functional sequences were filtered out, along with any lower-count sequence sitting one edit away from another sequence. Barcode sub-clusters with fewer than 20% of the maximum read count were removed, based on fitting two negative binomial distributions. TCRdb trimmed the raw reads at Q25, called clones with MiXCR and kept productive beta chains. Records with the same CDR3 protein are collapsed into one entry carrying the most frequent genes and DNA. The V and J calls were not made by the authors but by TCRdb's processing. The sample table holds roughly 630,000 distinct CDR3 sequences, of which around 25% were seen once. The ten largest clones represent about 0.8% of the sample.

The sample originates from a study of molecular identifiers for immune sequencing clone quantification (dated 2018 in TCRdb). Study-level background: In a replicate experiment, RNA from about 19,000 or 110,000 naive CD8 T cells was split into five aliquots, four of which were sequenced. This methods study used CD8 T cells to benchmark TCR RNA copy counting and molecular-identifier clustering-based TCR repertoire sequencing (MIDCIRS). Study-wide findings and limitations: Highly expanded clone sizes could be underestimated if identical TCR molecules share a barcode. A single cell's worth of spiked-in Jurkat TCR RNA was reported detectable even among about 1.1 million naive CD8 T cells. Modeling indicated about 3.1 TCR RNA copies recovered per cell, compared with around 11 by digital PCR, which implies a capture efficiency of around 30%. Clones above 20 RNA copies held over 97% of molecules in CMV-specific effector cells but under 1% in naive cells. When barcode sub-clustering was omitted, TCR diversity was inflated by chimeric consensus sequences, with chimeras reaching as high as 47%. Naive libraries contained spiked-in Jurkat TCR RNA (10 copies' worth), which is not part of the donor repertoire.

Naive CD8 T cell libraries were made from approximately 20,000 to 1,000,000 sorted cells using 10%, 30% or 50% of purified RNA. Naive CD8 T cells, defined as CD8+CD4-CCR7+CD45RA+, were FACS-sorted into RLT Plus buffer on a BD FACSAria II. To test detection sensitivity, Jurkat RNA equal to ten TCR copies was added to samples of about 20,000-1,000,000 naive CD8 T cells. Enrichment of CD8 T cells was done with RosetteSep CD8+ T Cell Enrichment Cocktail plus Ficoll-Paque, and ACK red cell lysis came afterward. This clonotype was obtained from a human donor in good health. Some libraries in this study had Jurkat cell RNA spiked in. Sequenced sample: naive CD8+ T cells from blood, with Jurkat cell RNA spiked in. Read against the paper, the sample's cell subset or site label means: FACS-sorted CD8+CD4-CCR7+CD45RA+ naive T cells.

DNA sequence: TGTGCCTGGAGTGCCGTCACAGATACGCAGTATTTT. Translated, it reads CAWSAVTDTQYF. The sequence joins TRBV30 to TRBJ2-3, with the identity of the D gene unclear. Reading the germline V gene (reference sequence) gives CDR1 GTSNPN and CDR2 SVGIG. Trimming removed 1 base from V and 2 bases from J, leaving 4 bases between the germline ends. The CDR3 goes from the cysteine to the phenylalanine over 12 residues. Solely the CDR3 DNA is kept, with 36 bases framed from the first base.